This T cell receptor (beta chain) was retrieved from a study of blood T cell repertoires in COVID-19. Original data processing: The assay estimated nucleated cells by amplifying reference gene primers. Assay: immunoSEQ multiplex PCR; the TCRdb copy retains only in-frame clones and omits some. Clonal size and the V and J genes are those of that table, whereas D and trimming came from the DNA. This sample carries 40,000 or so clones, roughly nine tenths of them seen once, and the ten largest clones take 15% to 17%. CDR1 is LNHDA, CDR2 SQIVND, per germline (reference sequence). CDR3 length: 17 residues. Trimming cost V 4 bases and J 6 bases; bases outside gene matches: 12.

The receptor comes from a woman aged 30 to 39 in a cohort sampled during active COVID-19. Sequenced: peripheral blood. The rearrangement links TRBV19 to TRBJ2-3; 11 positions match TRBD1. The CDR3 is CASSRQTGTGGLDTQYF. Written as DNA, the CDR3 is TGTGCCAGTAGTAGGCAGACCGGGACAGGGGGATTGGATACGCAGTATTTT.